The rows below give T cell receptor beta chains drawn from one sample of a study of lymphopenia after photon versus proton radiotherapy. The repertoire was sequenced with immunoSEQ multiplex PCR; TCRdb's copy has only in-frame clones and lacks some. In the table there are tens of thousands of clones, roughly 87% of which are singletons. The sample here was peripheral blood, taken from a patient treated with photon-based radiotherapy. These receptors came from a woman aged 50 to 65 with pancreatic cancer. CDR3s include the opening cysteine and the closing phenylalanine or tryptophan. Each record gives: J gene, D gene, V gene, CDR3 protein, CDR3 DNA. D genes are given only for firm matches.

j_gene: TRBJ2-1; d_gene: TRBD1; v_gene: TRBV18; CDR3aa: CASQQDRILNEQFF; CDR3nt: TGTGCCAGCCAACAGGACAGGATTTTAAATGAGCAGTTCTTC
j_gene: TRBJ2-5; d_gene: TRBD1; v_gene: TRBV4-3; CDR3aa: CASSQEVGRWDRGETQYF; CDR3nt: TGCGCCAGCAGCCAAGAAGTGGGGAGGTGGGACAGGGGGGAGACCCAGTACTTC
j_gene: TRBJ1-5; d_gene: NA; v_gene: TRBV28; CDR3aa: CASRKLAGGVSNQPQHF; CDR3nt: TGTGCCAGCAGGAAGTTAGCGGGGGGAGTTAGCAATCAGCCCCAGCATTTT
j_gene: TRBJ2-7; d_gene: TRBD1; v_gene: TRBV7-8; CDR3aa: CASSRPEQGAGYEQYF; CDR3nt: TGTGCCAGCAGCCGGCCAGAACAGGGGGCCGGGTACGAGCAGTACTTC
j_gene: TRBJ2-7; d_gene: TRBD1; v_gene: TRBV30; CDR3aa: CAWSVLGQGMGEQYF; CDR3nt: TGTGCCTGGAGTGTACTGGGACAGGGGATGGGCGAGCAGTACTTC
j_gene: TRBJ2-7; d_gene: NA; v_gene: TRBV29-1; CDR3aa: CSVNGVTGHRYEQYF; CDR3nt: TGCAGCGTCAATGGGGTCACGGGACACCGCTACGAGCAGTACTTC
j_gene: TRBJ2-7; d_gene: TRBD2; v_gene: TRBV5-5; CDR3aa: CASRLAPTSGSPYEQYF; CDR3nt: TGTGCCAGCAGACTCGCCCCAACTAGCGGGAGTCCCTACGAGCAGTACTTC
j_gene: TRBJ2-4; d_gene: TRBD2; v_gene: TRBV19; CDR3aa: CASIPPSGRNIQYF; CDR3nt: TGTGCCAGTATTCCCCCTAGCGGGAGAAACATTCAGTACTTC
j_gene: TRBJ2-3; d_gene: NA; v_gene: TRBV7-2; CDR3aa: CASSFSRTGDTQYF; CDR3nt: TGTGCCAGCAGCTTCTCAAGGACTGGCGATACGCAGTATTTT
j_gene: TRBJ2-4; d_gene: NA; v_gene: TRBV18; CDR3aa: CASSIQGTKNIQYF; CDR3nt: TGTGCCAGCTCGATACAGGGAACTAAAAACATTCAGTACTTC
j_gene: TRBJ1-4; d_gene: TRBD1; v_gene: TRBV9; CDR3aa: CASSSGGGTGSEKLFF; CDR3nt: TGTGCCAGCAGCTCTGGAGGTGGGACAGGGTCTGAAAAACTGTTTTTT